This T cell receptor beta chain is from a study of shared clonotypes between healthy human individuals. Study results and caveats: Rarefaction gave evidence that sorted-subset sequencing remained incomplete despite large depth.

This CDR3 is built from 15 residues. Trimming at V came to 6 bases and at J to 2 bases, leaving 8 bases not matched to a gene. Looked up from germline, CDR1 is MNHNY and CDR2 is SVGAGI (reference sequence). The study drew its donors from healthy HIV-negative adults without recent acute infections or vaccinations. This table comes from immunoSEQ multiplex PCR, and its TCRdb copy is limited to in-frame clones, with some not included. The table includes around 700,000 clones, 74% detected once. Turning to this clone: The target antigen is unknown.

This rearrangement joins TRBV6-6 to TRBJ2-7; TRBD2 matches at 9 bases. Sequencing input: memory CD4+ T cells sorted from blood. Noted subset: CD45RA-negative fraction. This clonotype originated in a young woman in good health. The CDR3 DNA sequence: TGTGCCAGCAGCGCTCGGCGGGAGGGCCCCTACGAGCAGTACTTC. Translating gives CASSARREGPYEQYF.